This is a list of T cell receptor beta chains from one sample in a study of tumor and adjacent non-tumor tissue in lung cancer. TCRdb called the multiplex PCR reads again in MiXCR, with one record for every CDR3 protein. The sample has tens of thousands of distinct CDR3 sequences; roughly three fifths are singletons. Sequences were obtained from distant non-tumor lung tissue. All receptors come from a woman between 40 and 55 years old with non-small cell lung cancer. CDR3s include the opening cysteine and the closing phenylalanine or tryptophan. A D gene is named only where the DNA matches it firmly. Clone size, where shown, is once, few, many, or a class for clones that have expanded.

V	size	J	D	DNA	CDR3
TRBV6-1	medium-sized	TRBJ2-1	NA	TGTGCCAGCAGTGAGGAGGGTCTAGCTGGCAATGAGCAGTTCTTC	CASSEEGLAGNEQFF
TRBV5-4	many	TRBJ2-5	NA	TGTGCCAGCAGCTTCTCAAAGGTCGAAGAGACCCAGTACTTC	CASSFSKVEETQYF
TRBV6-6	NA	TRBJ2-2	NA	TGTGCCAGCAGTTATGGGGCCGTGGAGAACACCGGGGAGCGGTTTTTT	CASSYGAVENTGERFF
TRBV24-1	few	TRBJ2-5	TRBD1	TGTGCCACCAGTGATTTGGTTCCCGGGACAGACCAAGAGACCCAGTACTTC	CATSDLVPGTDQETQYF
TRBV11-1	NA	TRBJ2-1	NA	TGTGCCAGCAGCTTACCTATCACAGCGTGCAATGAGCAGTTCTTC	CASSLPITACNEQFF
TRBV6-1	NA	TRBJ1-5	NA	TGTGCCAGCAGTGCCTCGCAGCCTAATCAGCTCCAGCATTTT	CASSASQPNQLQHF
TRBV29-1	many	TRBJ2-1	TRBD1	TGCAGCATTAGGGACAGGGCCGGCAATGAGCAGTTCTTC	CSIRDRAGNEQFF
TRBV28	few	TRBJ2-5	NA	TGTGCCAGCAGCTGGGGCAGGGACAACACACTCCAAGAGACCCAGTACTTC	CASSWGRDNTLQETQYF
TRBV11-2	NA	TRBJ1-5	NA	TGTGCCAGTAGCCCTCTAAGCGTGGCAGATACGCAGCATTTT	CASSPLSVADTQHF
TRBV6-6	many	TRBJ1-1	NA	TGTGCCAGCAGTTACTCCCCCCACCGAACGAACACTGAAGCTTTCTTT	CASSYSPHRTNTEAFF
TRBV5-1	NA	TRBJ2-7	NA	TGCACCAGCAGCTTGGAAAAAATCCAGGATTTTACCTACGAGCAGTACTTC	CTSSLEKIQDFTYEQYF
TRBV29-1	few	TRBJ2-7	NA	TGTAGCGTCTCACTCTCCTGGGGCTCCTACGAGCAGTACTTC	CSVSLSWGSYEQYF
TRBV11-2	few	TRBJ2-7	NA	TGTGCTGGCAGCCAAGACCTTTTCTACGAGCAGTACTTC	CAGSQDLFYEQYF
TRBV4-1	NA	TRBJ1-5	TRBD1	TGCGCCAGCGGCAGGGACAGAGGTAGCAATCAGCCCCAGCATTTT	CASGRDRGSNQPQHF
TRBV6-2/TRBV6-3	NA	TRBJ2-1	NA	TGTGCCACCACCGGCGGTGTGAGTTCCTACATTGAGCAGTTCTTC	CATTGGVSSYIEQFF
TRBV7-9	once	TRBJ2-4	NA	TGTGCCAGCAGCCCAACTGGTGGGACCAAAAACATTCAGCACTTC	CASSPTGGTKNIQHF
TRBV4-1	NA	TRBJ1-1	TRBD1	TGCGCCAGCAGCCAAGATCCCAGGGGGAGGAGCACTGAAGTTTTCTTT	CASSQDPRGRSTEVFF
TRBV20-1	NA	TRBJ2-7	NA	TGCAGTGTTAGAGAGGCAGACTACGAGCAGTACTTC	CSVREADYEQYF
TRBV11-3	medium-sized	TRBJ1-1	NA	TGTGCCAGCAGCCACTTATCCCTGACCACTGAAGCTTTCTTT	CASSHLSLTTEAFF
TRBV11-2	once	TRBJ2-7	TRBD2	TGTGCCAGCAGCCACCTCGGGACTAGCGGATACGAGCACTATTTC	CASSHLGTSGYEHYF
TRBV6-1	NA	TRBJ2-7	TRBD2	TGTGTCAGCACGCACAACGGACGGGAGGACGAGCAGTACTTC	CVSTHNGREDEQYF
TRBV5-4	NA	TRBJ2-2	TRBD2	TGTGCCAGCAGCCCAGGACTAGCGAGAGGGCCGGTCGGGGAGCTGTTTTTT	CASSPGLARGPVGELFF
TRBV18	NA	TRBJ2-7	TRBD2	TGTGCCAGCTCACTCACTGGGAGGGGAACCTACGAGCAGTACTTC	CASSLTGRGTYEQYF
TRBV5-1	NA	TRBJ2-7	NA	TGCGCCAGTAGCACAAGGACCGGTGGCTACGAGCAGTACTTC	CASSTRTGGYEQYF
TRBV7-9	NA	TRBJ2-1	TRBD2	TGTGCCAGCAGCTTAGCCGCTATTAGCGGGAGATCTGTACTGTACAATGAGCAGTTCTTC	CASSLAAISGRSVLYNEQFF
TRBV11-3	NA	TRBJ2-1	NA	TGTGCCAGCTGCGAAGACGGGTTCTACAATGAGCAGTCCTTC	CASCEDGFYNEQSF
TRBV12-3/TRBV12-4	many	TRBJ2-1	TRBD2	TGTGCCAGCACCCGAGCACGGGGGGATTACAATGAGCAGTTCTTC	CASTRARGDYNEQFF
TRBV6-5	many	TRBJ2-1	NA	TGTGCCAGCAGTTTAGAGTTATTCGGGCACAATGAGCAGTTCTTC	CASSLELFGHNEQFF
TRBV14	NA	TRBJ2-3	NA	TGTGCCAGCAGCCGAGGTCTTACAGATACGCAGTATTTT	CASSRGLTDTQYF
TRBV7-9	NA	TRBJ2-1	TRBD2	TGTGCCAGCAGCTTAGCTCGGGGGTTAGCGGGAGGCGCTATTCATGAGCAGCTTTTC	CASSLARGLAGGAIHEQLF
TRBV2	NA	TRBJ1-6	NA	TGTGCCAGCAGGGGAGACACGATCTCCTATAATTCACCACTCCACTTT	CASRGDTISYNSPLHF
TRBV10-3	few	TRBJ2-2	TRBD1	TGTGCCATCACCCTGACAGGGGGCACGGGGGAGCTGTTTTTT	CAITLTGGTGELFF
TRBV29-1	NA	TRBJ2-1	TRBD2	TGCTGCGCTGCTAGACTAGCGAACTCCAATGGGCAGTTCTTC	CCAARLANSNGQFF
TRBV6-5	many	TRBJ1-3	TRBD1	TGTGCCAGCACCGCCCTTTTACGGACAGGGCACAACGGGGGAAACACCATATATTTT	CASTALLRTGHNGGNTIYF
TRBV6-1	NA	TRBJ2-2	NA	TGTGCCAGCAGTGAAGAGAAGGGTGGCACCCGGGAGCTGTTTTTT	CASSEEKGGTRELFF
TRBV2	NA	TRBJ2-5	TRBD2	TGTGCCAGCAATCGACTAGCGGGGGGCCAAGAGACCCAGTACTTC	CASNRLAGGQETQYF
TRBV24-1	many	TRBJ2-3	NA	TGTGCCACCAGTGACGCGCGGACAGTCCCAGATACGCAGTATTTT	CATSDARTVPDTQYF
TRBV6-5	NA	TRBJ1-6	TRBD1	TGTGCTAGCAGTAAGACAGGGTCACTCCTCCACTTT	CASSKTGSLLHF
TRBV11-3	NA	TRBJ2-4	TRBD1	TGTGCCAGCGGCAGGGGACAGGGACAAAACATTCAGTACTTC	CASGRGQGQNIQYF
TRBV20-1	few	TRBJ2-2	NA	TGCAGTGCTAGAGAGCTAGTCGGGTCGAACACCGGGGAGCTGTTTTTT	CSARELVGSNTGELFF
TRBV6-1	NA	TRBJ2-1	NA	TGTGCCAGCAGTGAGTGCGGGGTGAAGGTGAACAATGAGCAGTTCTTC	CASSECGVKVNNEQFF
TRBV28	many	TRBJ1-5	NA	TGTGCCAGCAGAGAGAGGGAGGGAGGGGGTCAGCCCCAGCATTTT	CASREREGGGQPQHF
TRBV5-4	NA	TRBJ2-7	NA	TGTGCCAGCAACTTACCGTTACAGGGACACCTAAGCTACGAACAGTGCTTC	CASNLPLQGHLSYEQCF